This T cell receptor beta chain appears in the sequencing data of a study of T-cell memory formation after mild COVID-19. Study-wide points: Cross-reactive memory apparently joined, as some responding clones appeared in pre-infection memory. CD4+ contracting clones were found mainly in CM and EM, and CD8+ ones in EMRA. Still unconfirmed is whether the second-wave clones peaking on day 37 recognized SARS-CoV-2. A balance of CD4 and CD8 characterized clones contracting day 15 to 85, whereas later expanders leaned CD4+.

Trimming at V came to 3 bases and at J to 2 bases, leaving 9 bases not matched to a gene. CDR3 length equals 17 residues. The germline gives CDR1 SGHVS, CDR2 FNYEAQ. In regard to this clonotype: Its cognate antigen is unknown. A much larger clone lies a single base off, so this may be a read error. This likely comes from a read error, as the CDR3 has no conserved phenylalanine or tryptophan at its end.

TCRdb re-called the 5' RACE reads through MiXCR, storing one row per CDR3 protein. The data show 350,000 to 450,000 distinct CDR3 sequences, over 15% seen once. The chain combines TRBV7-6 with TRBJ1-3; 8 bases align to TRBD1. The sequence was collected from an adult woman who had mild COVID-19 (a few samples of this study predate the infection). Cell type and time point are not known. Material for sequencing was PBMCs or a T cell subset sorted from them (not recorded which). As DNA, the CDR3 is TGTGCCAGCAGCTTCTACCCCGACAGGGGCGCTGGAAACACCATATATTAT. It codes for CASSFYPDRGAGNTIYY.